The TCR beta chain described here comes from a study of T-cell memory formation after mild COVID-19. MiXCR, run by TCRdb on the 5' RACE reads, gives a single entry per CDR3 protein. The data contain roughly 620,000 distinct CDR3 sequences, roughly 18% of them singletons. With 1 base removed from V and 2 bases from J, the gap between germline ends came to 3 bases. Germline V gives CDR1 DFQATT, CDR2 SNEGSKA (reference sequence). The CDR3 is made up of 12 amino acids. The sequencing sample was made of PBMCs or a T cell subset sorted from them (not recorded which). The chain carries TRBV20-1 and TRBJ1-5; D not resolved. The sequence derives from an adult woman who had mild COVID-19 (a few samples of this study predate the infection). Cell type and time point are not known. CDR3 residues: CSARVRNQPQHF. Here the CDR3 DNA reads TGCAGTGCTAGAGTCCGCAATCAGCCCCAGCATTTT.